The 22 T cell receptor beta chains listed next were all sequenced from one sample in a study of blood T cell repertoires in COVID-19. Assay: immunoSEQ multiplex PCR; the TCRdb copy retains only in-frame clones and omits some. The sample consists of under 95,000 clones, about 88% of them appearing once. Sequenced material: peripheral blood. Receptors originate from a human donor in a cohort sampled during active COVID-19.

The chain carries TRBV24-1 and TRBJ2-2; the D gene is possibly TRBD1 (9 bases). This CDR3 region has 14 residues. In germline, CDR1 is KGHDR, CDR2 SFDVKD. V lost 12 bases to trimming and J lost 5 bases, with 18 bases between them. In DNA form, the CDR3 reads TGTGCCTCGGGAGGGACAGGGCGGACCGGGGAGCTGTTTTTT. This translates into CASGGTGRTGELFF.

The chain links TRBV18 to TRBJ2-3, with a weak D call TRBD2 (6 bases). This CDR3 comprises 13 residues. Trimming removed 2 bases from V and 4 bases from J, with 7 bases in between. CDR1 and CDR2 (germline): KGHSH, LQKENI. CDR3 region: CASSPGEADTQYF. In nucleotides, the CDR3 is TGTGCCAGCTCACCAGGGGAGGCAGATACGCAGTATTTT.

V usage is TRBV7-2 and J usage is TRBJ1-2; 7 bases line up with TRBD1. Germline V CDR1 and CDR2: SGHTA, FQGNSA. V lost 1 base, J lost 6 bases, and 2 bases stayed unmatched. This CDR3 region has 13 residues. This CDR3 reads CASSLDRGDGYTF. CDR3 DNA sequence: TGTGCCAGCAGCTTAGACAGGGGAGATGGCTACACCTTC. Looking up the rest from reference TRBV7-2 and TRBJ1-2 gives the full variable domain: GAGVSQSPSNKVTEKGKDVELRCDPISGHTALYWYRQSLGQGLEFLIYFQGNSAPDKSGLPSDRFSAERTGGSVSTLTIQRTQQEDSAVYLCASSLDRGDGYTFGSGTRLTVV.

V is TRBV6-5 and J is TRBJ1-1; 11 bases are shared with TRBD1. Germline V gene data show CDR1 as MNHEY and CDR2 as SVGAGI. J lost 11 bases, V lost 6 bases, and 14 bases had no gene match. The CDR3 extends over 15 amino acids. The CDR3 region has the DNA TGTGCCAGCAGCCGAAGTGGACAGGGGGCTTTTCGGGCTTTCTTT. Its translation is CASSRSGQGAFRAFF.

This clone was seen a handful of times. The sample carries other DNA sequences with the same CDR3. The V gene is TRBV3-1 (or the pseudogene TRBV3-2), the J gene TRBJ2-1; 7 bases match TRBD2. Trimming at V came to 1 base and at J to 2 bases, leaving 2 bases not matched to a gene. The CDR3 runs to 15 residues. Germline values: CDR1 LGHDT, CDR2 YNNKEL (reference sequence). DNA for the CDR3: TGTGCCAGCAGCCAAGCAGGGACTACCTACAATGAGCAGTTCTTC. As protein: CASSQAGTTYNEQFF.

The J gene is TRBJ2-5, the V gene TRBV4-3; 8 nucleotides agree with TRBD1. Germline V lookup: CDR1 LGHNA, CDR2 YSLEER. Unmatched junction bases numbered 9, after V lost 6 bases and J lost 6 bases. The CDR3 spans 14 residues. The CDR3 protein is CASRDRVWIKTQYF. The CDR3 DNA reads as TGCGCCAGCAGGGACAGGGTGTGGATCAAGACCCAGTACTTC.

The sample holds a few counts of this clone. This chain links TRBV5-5 with TRBJ2-3, with a weak D call TRBD1 (6 bases). CDR3 length: 13 residues. Germline V gene sequence: CDR1 SGHKS, CDR2 YYEKEE (reference sequence). V shed 5 bases and J shed 3 bases, with 10 bases lying between them. The CDR3 region is CASRFGQTDTQYF. Here the CDR3 DNA reads TGTGCCAGCAGGTTCGGACAGACAGATACGCAGTATTTT.

The chain employs TRBV7-9 and TRBJ2-1; D is unclear. The CDR3 has 12 amino acids. V was shortened by 6 bases and J by 14 bases, with 17 bases between the two germline ends. Germline CDR1 and CDR2: SEHNR and FQNEAQ (reference sequence). The CDR3, as DNA: TGTGCCAGCAGGAGTAATGAAGTTGTGGAGTTCTTC. Translation: CASRSNEVVEFF.

The chain combines TRBV24-1 with TRBJ1-4; tentatively, D is TRBD1 (5 bases). The CDR3 sequence is 15 residues long. Trimming left V 8 bases short and J 4 bases short, with 16 bases between. CDR1 and CDR2 (germline): KGHDR, SFDVKD. CDR3 region: CATKQIQVLNEKLFF. The DNA for the CDR3 is TGTGCCACCAAACAAATACAGGTGCTTAATGAAAAACTGTTTTTT.

The V gene is TRBV28, the J gene TRBJ1-2; TRBD1 matches at 12 bases. The CDR3 has 14 residues. J gave up 7 bases and V 9 bases, and 9 bases lay outside the gene matches. Germline V CDR1 and CDR2: MDHEN, SYDVKM. CDR3 sequence: CASRVGTGGFGYTF. DNA for the CDR3: TGTGCCAGTAGGGTCGGGACAGGGGGCTTTGGCTACACCTTC.

This rearrangement joins TRBV7-9 to TRBJ2-7, with D maybe TRBD1 (5 bases). Germline CDR1 SEHNR, CDR2 FQNEAQ (reference sequence). With 2 bases removed from V and 0 bases from J, the gap between germline ends came to 8 bases. The CDR3 covers 14 residues. Here the CDR3 reads CASSLSGHSYEQYF. The CDR3 region has the DNA TGTGCCAGCAGCTTATCAGGGCACTCCTACGAGCAGTACTTC.

The chain carries TRBV19 and TRBJ2-7; TRBD1 matches 10 bases. The CDR3 has 15 amino acids. V shed 0 bases and J 2 bases; nucleotides not matched to a gene: 1. Germline values: CDR1 LNHDA, CDR2 SQIVND (reference sequence). CDR3 bases: TGTGCCAGTAGTATAGAGGGGACAGGGGCCTACGAGCAGTACTTC. Protein product: CASSIEGTGAYEQYF. The full variable domain, rest sourced from reference TRBV19 and TRBJ2-7, is DGGITQSPKYLFRKEGQNVTLSCEQNLNHDAMYWYRQDPGQGLRLIYYSQIVNDFQKGDIAEGYSVSREKKESFPLTVTSAQKNPTAFYLCASSIEGTGAYEQYFGPGTRLTVT.

The J gene is TRBJ1-5, the V gene TRBV6-5; D uncertain. CDR1 is MNHEY and CDR2 is SVGAGI in the germline V gene. This CDR3 contains 16 residues. Trimming took 4 bases from V and 0 from J, leaving 13 bases between them. CDR3 loop: CASSFLGVDSNQPQHF. CDR3 nucleotides: TGTGCCAGCAGTTTCCTCGGGGTCGATAGCAATCAGCCCCAGCATTTT.

The CDR3 coding sequence is TGTGCCAGCAGTCTGAGTACTTACGAGCAGTACTTC. This translates into CASSLSTYEQYF. The chain uses TRBV2 and TRBJ2-7; D gene unclear. The CDR3 loop spans 12 amino acids. Germline V gene lookup returns CDR1 SNHLY and CDR2 FYNNEI. V shed 5 bases and J shed 4 bases, with 9 bases lying between them.

This clone came up once. The chain uses TRBV13 and TRBJ2-2; 8 bases map to TRBD1. Germline values: CDR1 PRHDT, CDR2 FYEKMQ (reference sequence). CDR3 length equals 17 residues. V dropped 2 bases and J dropped 0; count of bases not matched to a gene: 5. DNA for the CDR3: TGTGCCAGCAGCTTACCGGACAGGGTGGCGAACACCGGGGAGCTGTTTTTT. As protein: CASSLPDRVANTGELFF.

The gene calls are TRBV7-2 and TRBJ2-1; D perhaps matches TRBD1 (6 bases). The germline V gene has CDR1 SGHTA and CDR2 FQGNSA. The CDR3 has 15 amino acids. Trimming cost V 2 bases and J 6 bases, with 14 bases left between them. The CDR3 region has the DNA TGTGCCAGCAGCTTATCCCTAAGACAGGTCAATGAGCAGTTCTTC. This encodes CASSLSLRQVNEQFF.

The V gene is TRBV18, the J gene TRBJ1-1, with 8 bases fitting TRBD1. The V and J ends lost 5 bases and 7 bases, in that order; junction bases with no gene match: 6. The germline V gene encodes CDR1 KGHSH and CDR2 LQKENI. The CDR3 is 13 residues long. CDR3 DNA sequence: TGTGCCAGCTCAACAGACAGGGGCGGTGAAGCTTTCTTT. It yields the protein CASSTDRGGEAFF.

The chain joins TRBV24-1 to TRBJ2-3; 10 bases align to TRBD1. Germline loops: CDR1 KGHDR, CDR2 SFDVKD. J was trimmed by 4 bases and V by 0 bases; bases with no gene match: 9. CDR3 length: 18 amino acids. CDR3 sequence (DNA): TGTGCCACCAGTGATTTGAACGCAGGGACAGGGGTTCCAGATACGCAGTATTTT. This gives the protein CATSDLNAGTGVPDTQYF.

The sample holds one count of this clone. The rearrangement uses TRBV20-1 and TRBJ2-1, with 14 positions matching TRBD2. The CDR3 covers 15 residues. Trimming cost V 4 bases and J 8 bases; bases outside gene matches: 7. The germline V gene has CDR1 DFQATT and CDR2 SNEGSKA (reference sequence). CDR3 DNA: TGCAGTGCTATTGAGGGGACTAGCGGGAGCTATGAGCAGTTCTTC. Amino acids: CSAIEGTSGSYEQFF.

J is TRBJ1-2 and V is TRBV28; D perhaps matches TRBD1 (6 bases). Trimming cost V 5 bases and J 4 bases, with 11 bases left between them. The germline CDR1 and CDR2 sequences are MDHEN and SYDVKM. This CDR3 is built from 13 residues. The CDR3 loop reads CASSIQGPYGYTF. CDR3 DNA: TGTGCCAGCAGTATACAGGGTCCCTATGGCTACACCTTC.

Comments on this clone: A junction boundary mismatches the germline segment, possibly from a read error. The chain uses TRBV3-1 (or the pseudogene TRBV3-2) and TRBJ1-2; D remains unclear. The length of the CDR3 is 10 residues. Germline values: CDR1 LGHDT, CDR2 YNNKEL (reference sequence). CDR3 in DNA: TGTGCCAGCAGCCAGGAAGGACTGTTCTTC. Its translation: CASSQEGLFF.

This chain uses TRBV5-1 with TRBJ2-6; 12 bases are a match to TRBD1. CDR1 and CDR2 from the germline V gene are SGHRS and YFSETQ. This CDR3 region has 22 residues. With V trimmed by 4 bases and J by 0 bases, 17 bases remained unmatched. The CDR3 sequence: CASSPGTGGASSGYSGANVLTF. CDR3 nucleotide sequence: TGCGCCAGCAGCCCTGGGACAGGGGGCGCGTCTAGCGGATACTCTGGGGCCAACGTCCTGACTTTC.